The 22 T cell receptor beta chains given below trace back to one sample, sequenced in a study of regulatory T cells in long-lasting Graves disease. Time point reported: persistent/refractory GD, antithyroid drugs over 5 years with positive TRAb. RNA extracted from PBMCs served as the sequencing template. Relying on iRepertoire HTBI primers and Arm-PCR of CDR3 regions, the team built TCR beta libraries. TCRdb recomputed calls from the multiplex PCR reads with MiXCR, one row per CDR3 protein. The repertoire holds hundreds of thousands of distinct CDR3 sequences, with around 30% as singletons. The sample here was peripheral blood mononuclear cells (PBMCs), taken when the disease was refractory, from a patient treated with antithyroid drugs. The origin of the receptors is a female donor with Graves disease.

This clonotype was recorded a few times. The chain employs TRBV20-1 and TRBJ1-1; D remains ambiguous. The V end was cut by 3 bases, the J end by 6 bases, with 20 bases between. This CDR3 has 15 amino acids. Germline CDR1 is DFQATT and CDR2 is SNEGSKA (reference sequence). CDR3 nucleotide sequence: TGCAGTGCTAGTCGGAGTTCAGTCGCGGACTCTGAAGCTTTCTTT. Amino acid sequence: CSASRSSVADSEAFF.

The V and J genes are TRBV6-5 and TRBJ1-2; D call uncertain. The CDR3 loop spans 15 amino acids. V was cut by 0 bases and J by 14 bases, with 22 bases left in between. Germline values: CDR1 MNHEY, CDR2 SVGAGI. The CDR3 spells CASSYSIGNPRYQTF. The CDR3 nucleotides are TGTGCCAGCAGTTACTCGATCGGGAACCCCCGGTATCAGACCTTC.

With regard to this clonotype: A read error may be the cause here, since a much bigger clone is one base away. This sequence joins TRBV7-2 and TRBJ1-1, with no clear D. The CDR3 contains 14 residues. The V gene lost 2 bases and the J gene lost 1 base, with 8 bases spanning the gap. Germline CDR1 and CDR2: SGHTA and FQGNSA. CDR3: CASSLCRSNTEAFF. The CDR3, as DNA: TGTGCCAGCAGCTTATGCCGCTCGAACACTGAAGCTTTCTTT.

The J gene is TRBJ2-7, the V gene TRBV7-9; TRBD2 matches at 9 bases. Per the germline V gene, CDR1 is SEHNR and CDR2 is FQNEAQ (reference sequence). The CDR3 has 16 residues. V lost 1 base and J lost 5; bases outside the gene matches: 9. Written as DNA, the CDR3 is TGTGCCAGCAGCTTAGTTGTTAGCGGGAGTTCCCACGAGCAGTACTTC. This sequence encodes CASSLVVSGSSHEQYF.

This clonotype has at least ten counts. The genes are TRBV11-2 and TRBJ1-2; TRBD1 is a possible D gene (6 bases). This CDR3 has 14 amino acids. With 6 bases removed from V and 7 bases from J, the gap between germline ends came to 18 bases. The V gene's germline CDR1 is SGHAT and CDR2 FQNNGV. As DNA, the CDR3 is TGTGCCAGCAGACCCCCCGGCAGGGGACCTGGCTACACCTTC. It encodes CASRPPGRGPGYTF. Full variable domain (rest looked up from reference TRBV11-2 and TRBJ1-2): EAGVAQSPRYKIIEKRQSVAFWCNPISGHATLYWYQQILGQGPKLLIQFQNNGVVDDSQLPKDRFSAERLKGVDSTLKIQPAKLEDSAVYLCASRPPGRGPGYTFGSGTRLTVV.

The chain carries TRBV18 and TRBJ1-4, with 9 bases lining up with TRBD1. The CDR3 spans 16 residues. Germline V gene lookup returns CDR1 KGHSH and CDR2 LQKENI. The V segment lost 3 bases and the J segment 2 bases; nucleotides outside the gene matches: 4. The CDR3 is CASSPPTGGTNEKLFF. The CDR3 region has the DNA TGTGCCAGCTCACCGCCGACAGGGGGGACTAATGAAAAACTGTTTTTT.

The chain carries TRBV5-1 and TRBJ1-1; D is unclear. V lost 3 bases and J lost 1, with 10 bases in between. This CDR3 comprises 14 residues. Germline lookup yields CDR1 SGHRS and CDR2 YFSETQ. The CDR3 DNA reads TGCGCCAGCAGCTCCCAGGCAGAGAACACTGAAGCTTTCTTT. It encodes CASSSQAENTEAFF.

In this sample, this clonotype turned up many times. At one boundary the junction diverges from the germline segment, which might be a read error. The CDR3 region is CASSQDSEQAF. CDR3 nucleotide sequence: TGTGCCAGCAGCCAAGATAGCGAGCAAGCCTTC. This chain joins TRBV3-1 and TRBJ2-7; tentative D call: TRBD2 (5 bases). The germline V gene encodes CDR1 LGHDT and CDR2 YNNKEL (reference sequence). This CDR3 contains 11 residues.

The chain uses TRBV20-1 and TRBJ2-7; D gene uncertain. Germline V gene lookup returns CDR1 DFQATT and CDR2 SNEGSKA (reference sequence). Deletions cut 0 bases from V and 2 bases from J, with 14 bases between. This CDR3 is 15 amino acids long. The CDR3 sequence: CSARDYRARAYEQYF. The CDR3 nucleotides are TGCAGTGCTAGAGATTATCGTGCAAGAGCCTACGAGCAGTACTTC.

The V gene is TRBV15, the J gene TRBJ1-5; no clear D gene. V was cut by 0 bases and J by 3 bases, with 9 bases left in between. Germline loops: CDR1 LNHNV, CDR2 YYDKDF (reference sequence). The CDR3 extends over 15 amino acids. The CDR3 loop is CATSRDGQSNQPQHF. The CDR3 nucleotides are TGTGCCACCAGCAGAGATGGGCAGTCCAATCAGCCCCAGCATTTT.

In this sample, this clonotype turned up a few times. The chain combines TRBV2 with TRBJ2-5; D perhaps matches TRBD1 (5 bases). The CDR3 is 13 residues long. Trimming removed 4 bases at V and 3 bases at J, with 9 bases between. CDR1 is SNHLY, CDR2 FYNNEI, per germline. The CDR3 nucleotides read TGTGCCAGCAGTGCAGGGATGGAAGAGACCCAGTACTTC. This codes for CASSAGMEETQYF.

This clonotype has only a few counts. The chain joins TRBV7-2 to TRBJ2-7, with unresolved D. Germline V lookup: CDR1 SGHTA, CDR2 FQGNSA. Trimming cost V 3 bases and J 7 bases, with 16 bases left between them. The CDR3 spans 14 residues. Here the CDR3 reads CASSFKRSVGEQYF. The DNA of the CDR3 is TGTGCCAGCAGCTTCAAGAGGAGCGTTGGAGAGCAGTACTTC. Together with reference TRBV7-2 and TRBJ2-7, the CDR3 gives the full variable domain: GAGVSQSPSNKVTEKGKDVELRCDPISGHTALYWYRQSLGQGLEFLIYFQGNSAPDKSGLPSDRFSAERTGGSVSTLTIQRTQQEDSAVYLCASSFKRSVGEQYFGPGTRLTVT.

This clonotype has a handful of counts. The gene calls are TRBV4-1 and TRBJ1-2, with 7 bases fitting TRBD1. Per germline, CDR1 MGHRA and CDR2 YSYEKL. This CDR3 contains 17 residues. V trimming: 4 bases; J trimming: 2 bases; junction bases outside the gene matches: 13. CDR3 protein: CASSRTEGQQVNYGYTF. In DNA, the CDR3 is TGCGCCAGCAGCCGTACGGAGGGACAGCAAGTAAACTATGGCTACACCTTC.

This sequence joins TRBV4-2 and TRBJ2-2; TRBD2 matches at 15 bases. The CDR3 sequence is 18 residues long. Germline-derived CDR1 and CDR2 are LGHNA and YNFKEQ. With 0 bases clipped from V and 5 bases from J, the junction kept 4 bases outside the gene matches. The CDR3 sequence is CASSQDWGTSGRTGELFF. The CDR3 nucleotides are TGTGCCAGCAGCCAAGATTGGGGGACTAGCGGGAGGACCGGGGAGCTGTTTTTT.

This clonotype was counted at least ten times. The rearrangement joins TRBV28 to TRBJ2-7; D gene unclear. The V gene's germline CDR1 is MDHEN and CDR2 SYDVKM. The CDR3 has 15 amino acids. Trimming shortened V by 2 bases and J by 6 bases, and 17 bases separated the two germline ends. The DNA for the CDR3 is TGTGCCAGCAGTTTAGCAGCCCCCTTGACTGGCGAGCAGTACTTC. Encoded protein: CASSLAAPLTGEQYF.

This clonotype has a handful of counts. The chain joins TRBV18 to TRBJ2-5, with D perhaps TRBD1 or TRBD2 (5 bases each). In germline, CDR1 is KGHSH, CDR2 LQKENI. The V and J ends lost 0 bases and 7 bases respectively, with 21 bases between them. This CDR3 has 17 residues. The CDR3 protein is CASSPPSSDASGRTQYF. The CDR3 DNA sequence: TGTGCCAGCTCACCACCATCATCGGACGCGTCAGGGAGGACCCAGTACTTC.

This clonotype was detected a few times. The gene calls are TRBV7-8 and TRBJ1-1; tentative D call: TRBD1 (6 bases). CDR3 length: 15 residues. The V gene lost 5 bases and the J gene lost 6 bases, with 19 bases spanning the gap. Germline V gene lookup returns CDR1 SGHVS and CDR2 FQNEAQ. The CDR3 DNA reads TGTGCCAGCAGCCCTGGACAGATTTTCTATGCTGAAGCTTTCTTT. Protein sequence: CASSPGQIFYAEAFF.

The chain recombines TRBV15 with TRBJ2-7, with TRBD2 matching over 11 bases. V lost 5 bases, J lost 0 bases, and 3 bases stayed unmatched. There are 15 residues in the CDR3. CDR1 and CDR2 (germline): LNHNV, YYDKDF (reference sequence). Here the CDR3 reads CATSVLAGASYEQYF. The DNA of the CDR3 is TGTGCCACCAGCGTACTAGCGGGAGCCTCCTACGAGCAGTACTTC. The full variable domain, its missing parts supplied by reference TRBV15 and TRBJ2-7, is DAMVIQNPRYQVTQFGKPVTLSCSQTLNHNVMYWYQQKSSQAPKLLFHYYDKDFNNEADTPDNFQSRRPNTSFCFLDIRSPGLGDTAMYLCATSVLAGASYEQYFGPGTRLTVT.

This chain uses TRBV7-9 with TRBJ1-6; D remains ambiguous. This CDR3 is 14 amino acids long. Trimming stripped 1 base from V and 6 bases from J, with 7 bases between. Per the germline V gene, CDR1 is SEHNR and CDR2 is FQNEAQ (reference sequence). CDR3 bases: TGTGCCAGCAGCTTAGTTGACGGTAATTCACCCCTCCACTTT. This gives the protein CASSLVDGNSPLHF. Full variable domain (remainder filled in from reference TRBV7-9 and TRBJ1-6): DTGVSQNPRHKITKRGQNVTFRCDPISEHNRLYWYRQTLGQGPEFLTYFQNEAQLEKSRLLSDRFSAERPKGSFSTLEIQRTEQGDSAMYLCASSLVDGNSPLHFGNGTRLTVT.

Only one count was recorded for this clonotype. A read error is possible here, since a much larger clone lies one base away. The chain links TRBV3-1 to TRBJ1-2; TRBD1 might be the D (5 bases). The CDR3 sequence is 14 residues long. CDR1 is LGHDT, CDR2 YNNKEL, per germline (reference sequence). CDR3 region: CASSQERGGGGYIF. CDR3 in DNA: TGTGCCAGCAGCCAAGAACGGGGGGGTGGAGGCTACATCTTC.

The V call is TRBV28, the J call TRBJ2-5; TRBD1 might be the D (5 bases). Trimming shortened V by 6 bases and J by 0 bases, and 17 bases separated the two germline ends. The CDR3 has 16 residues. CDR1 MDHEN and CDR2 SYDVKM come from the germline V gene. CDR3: CASSTSGKGDQETQYF. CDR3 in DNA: TGTGCCAGCAGCACTTCAGGGAAAGGGGACCAAGAGACCCAGTACTTC.

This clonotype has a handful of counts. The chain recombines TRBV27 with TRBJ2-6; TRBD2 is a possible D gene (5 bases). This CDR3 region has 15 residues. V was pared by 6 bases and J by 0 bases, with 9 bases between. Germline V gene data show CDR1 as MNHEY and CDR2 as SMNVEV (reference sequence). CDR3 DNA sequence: TGTGCCAGCAGGGCGGGCCGCTCTGGGGCCAACGTCCTGACTTTC. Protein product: CASRAGRSGANVLTF.